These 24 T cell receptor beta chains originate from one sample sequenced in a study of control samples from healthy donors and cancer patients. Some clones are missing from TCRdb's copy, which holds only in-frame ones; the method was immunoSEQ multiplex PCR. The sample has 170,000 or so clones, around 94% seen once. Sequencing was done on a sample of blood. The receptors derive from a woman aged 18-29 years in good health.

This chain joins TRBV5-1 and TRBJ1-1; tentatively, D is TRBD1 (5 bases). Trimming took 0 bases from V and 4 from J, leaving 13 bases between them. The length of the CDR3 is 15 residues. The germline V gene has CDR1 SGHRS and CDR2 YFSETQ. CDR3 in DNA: TGCGCCAGCAGCTTGGCCGGGACCTCGGGCACTGAAGCTTTCTTT. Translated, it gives CASSLAGTSGTEAFF.

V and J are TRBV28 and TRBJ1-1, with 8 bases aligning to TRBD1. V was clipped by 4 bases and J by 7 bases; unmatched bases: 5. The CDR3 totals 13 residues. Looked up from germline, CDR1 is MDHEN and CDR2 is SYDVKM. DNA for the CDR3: TGTGCCAGCAGTTCTCAGGGGGCGGGTGAAGCTTTCTTT. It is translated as CASSSQGAGEAFF.

CDR3 residues: CASRLPLETQYF. The CDR3 coding sequence is TGTGCCAGCAGACTACCATTAGAGACCCAGTACTTC. This chain joins TRBV2 and TRBJ2-5, with D uncertain. CDR3 length: 12 amino acids. Germline-derived CDR1 and CDR2 are SNHLY and FYNNEI. Trimming pared 6 bases from V and 4 bases from J, leaving 9 bases between.

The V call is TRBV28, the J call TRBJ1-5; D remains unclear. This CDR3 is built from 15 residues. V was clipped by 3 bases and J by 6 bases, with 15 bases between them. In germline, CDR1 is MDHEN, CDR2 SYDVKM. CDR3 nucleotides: TGTGCCAGCAGTTTTAACAGACTTCGCGGTCAGCCCCAGCATTTT. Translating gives CASSFNRLRGQPQHF.

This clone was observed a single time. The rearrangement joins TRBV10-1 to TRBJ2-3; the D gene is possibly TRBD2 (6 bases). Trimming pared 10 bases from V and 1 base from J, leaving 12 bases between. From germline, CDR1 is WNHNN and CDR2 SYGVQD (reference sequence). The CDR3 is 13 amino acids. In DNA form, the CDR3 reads TGCGCCACCCGGGGGACTGGCACAGATACGCAGTATTTT. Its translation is CATRGTGTDTQYF.

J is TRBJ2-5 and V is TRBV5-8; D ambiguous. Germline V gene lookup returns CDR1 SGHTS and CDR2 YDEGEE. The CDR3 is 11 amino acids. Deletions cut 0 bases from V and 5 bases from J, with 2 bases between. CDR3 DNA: TGTGCCAGCAGCTTGGCGGAGACCCAGTACTTC. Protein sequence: CASSLAETQYF.

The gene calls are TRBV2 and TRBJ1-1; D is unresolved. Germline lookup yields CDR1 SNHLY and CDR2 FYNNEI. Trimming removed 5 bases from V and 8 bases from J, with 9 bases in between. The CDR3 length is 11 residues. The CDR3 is CASSFRTEAFF. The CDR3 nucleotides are TGTGCCAGCAGTTTCAGGACCGAAGCTTTCTTT.

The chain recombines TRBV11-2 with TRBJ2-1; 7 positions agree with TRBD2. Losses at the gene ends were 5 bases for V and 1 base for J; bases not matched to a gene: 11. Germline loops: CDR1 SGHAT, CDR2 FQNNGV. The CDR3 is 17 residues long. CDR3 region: CASSALGGGFSYNEQFF. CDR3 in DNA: TGTGCCAGCAGCGCCCTGGGGGGGGGATTTTCCTACAATGAGCAGTTCTTC.

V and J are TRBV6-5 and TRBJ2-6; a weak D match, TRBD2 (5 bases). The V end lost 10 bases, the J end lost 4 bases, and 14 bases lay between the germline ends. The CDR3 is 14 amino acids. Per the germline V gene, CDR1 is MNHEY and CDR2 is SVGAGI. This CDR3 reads CAIRQVAGANVLTF. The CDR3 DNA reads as TGTGCCATCCGGCAGGTAGCGGGGGCCAACGTCCTGACTTTC.

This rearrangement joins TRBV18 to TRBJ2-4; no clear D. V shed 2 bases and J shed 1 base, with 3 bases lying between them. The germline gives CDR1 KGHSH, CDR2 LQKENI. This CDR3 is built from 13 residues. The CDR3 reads CASSPGAKNIQYF. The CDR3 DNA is TGTGCCAGCTCACCAGGGGCCAAAAACATTCAGTACTTC.

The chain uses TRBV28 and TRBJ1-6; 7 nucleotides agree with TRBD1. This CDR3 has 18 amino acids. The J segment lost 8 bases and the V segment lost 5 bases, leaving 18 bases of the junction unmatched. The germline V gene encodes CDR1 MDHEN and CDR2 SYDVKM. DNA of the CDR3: TGTGCCAGCAGTGACAGGGTACGCCCCAGGTCCGGATATTCACCCCTCCACTTT. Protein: CASSDRVRPRSGYSPLHF.

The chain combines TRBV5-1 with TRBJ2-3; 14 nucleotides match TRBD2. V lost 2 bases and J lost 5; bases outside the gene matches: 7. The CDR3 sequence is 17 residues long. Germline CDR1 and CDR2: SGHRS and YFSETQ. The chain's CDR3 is CASSLEGLAGAGDTQYF. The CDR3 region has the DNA TGCGCCAGCAGCTTAGAGGGACTAGCGGGAGCGGGAGATACGCAGTATTTT.

The CDR3 reads CASSFGPYGDGYTF. The CDR3 coding sequence is TGTGCCAGCAGCTTCGGACCTTATGGTGATGGCTACACCTTC. This chain connects TRBV11-2 to TRBJ1-2; D is undetermined. Trimming took 3 bases from V and 6 from J, leaving 14 bases between them. Germline lookup yields CDR1 SGHAT and CDR2 FQNNGV. This CDR3 is 14 amino acids long.

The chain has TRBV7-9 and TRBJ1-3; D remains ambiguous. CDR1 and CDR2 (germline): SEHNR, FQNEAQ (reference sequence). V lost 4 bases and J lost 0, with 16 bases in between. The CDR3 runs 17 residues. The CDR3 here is CASSSGLFDISGNTIYF. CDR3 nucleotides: TGTGCCAGCAGCTCAGGTCTGTTCGATATCTCTGGAAACACCATATATTTT.

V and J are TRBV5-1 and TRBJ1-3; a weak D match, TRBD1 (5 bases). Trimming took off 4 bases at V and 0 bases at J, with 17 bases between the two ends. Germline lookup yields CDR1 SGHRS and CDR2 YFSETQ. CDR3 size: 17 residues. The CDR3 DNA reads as TGCGCCAGCAGCATTCGGGGGATCGGACTCTCTGGAAACACCATATATTTT. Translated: CASSIRGIGLSGNTIYF.

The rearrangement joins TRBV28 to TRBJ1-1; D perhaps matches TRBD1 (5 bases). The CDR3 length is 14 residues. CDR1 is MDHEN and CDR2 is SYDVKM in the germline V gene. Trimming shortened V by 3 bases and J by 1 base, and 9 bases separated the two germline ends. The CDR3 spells CASSLGRTNTEAFF. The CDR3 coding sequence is TGTGCCAGCAGTTTGGGACGGACGAACACTGAAGCTTTCTTT. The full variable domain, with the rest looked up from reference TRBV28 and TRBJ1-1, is DVKVTQSSRYLVKRTGEKVFLECVQDMDHENMFWYRQDPGLGLRLIYFSYDVKMKEKGDIPEGYSVSREKKERFSLILESASTNQTSMYLCASSLGRTNTEAFFGQGTRLTVV.

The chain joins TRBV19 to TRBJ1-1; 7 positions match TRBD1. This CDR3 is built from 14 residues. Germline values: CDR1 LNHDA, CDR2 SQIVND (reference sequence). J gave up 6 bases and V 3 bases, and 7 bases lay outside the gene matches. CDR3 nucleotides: TGTGCCAGTAGTATCGTATATACAGGGGCTGAAGCTTTCTTT. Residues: CASSIVYTGAEAFF.

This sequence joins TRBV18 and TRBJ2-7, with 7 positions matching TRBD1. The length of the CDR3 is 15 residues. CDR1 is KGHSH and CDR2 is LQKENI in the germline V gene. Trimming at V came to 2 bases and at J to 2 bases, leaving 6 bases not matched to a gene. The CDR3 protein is CASSPSGTVAYEQYF. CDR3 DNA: TGTGCCAGCTCACCAAGTGGGACAGTTGCCTACGAGCAGTACTTC.

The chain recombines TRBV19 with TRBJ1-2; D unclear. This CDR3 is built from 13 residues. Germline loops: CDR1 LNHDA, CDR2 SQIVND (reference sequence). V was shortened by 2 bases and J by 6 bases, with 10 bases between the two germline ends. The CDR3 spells CASSIKGYNGYTF. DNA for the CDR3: TGTGCCAGTAGTATAAAAGGGTATAATGGCTACACCTTC.

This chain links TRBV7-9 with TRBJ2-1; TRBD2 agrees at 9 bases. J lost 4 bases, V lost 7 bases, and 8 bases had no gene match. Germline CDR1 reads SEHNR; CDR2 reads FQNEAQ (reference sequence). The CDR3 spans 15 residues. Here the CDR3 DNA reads TGTGCCAGCACCAATAGCGGGGGATCATACAATGAGCAGTTCTTC. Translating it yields CASTNSGGSYNEQFF.

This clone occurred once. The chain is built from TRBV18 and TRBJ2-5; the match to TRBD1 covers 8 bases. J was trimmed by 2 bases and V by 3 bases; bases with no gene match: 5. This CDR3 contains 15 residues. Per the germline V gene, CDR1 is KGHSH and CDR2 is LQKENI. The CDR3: CASSPRDRPQETQYF. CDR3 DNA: TGTGCCAGCTCACCCCGGGACAGGCCTCAAGAGACCCAGTACTTC.

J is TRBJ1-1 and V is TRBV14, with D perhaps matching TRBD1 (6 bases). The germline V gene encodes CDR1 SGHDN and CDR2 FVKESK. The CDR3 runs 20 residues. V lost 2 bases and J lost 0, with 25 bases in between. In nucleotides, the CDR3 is TGTGCCAGCAGCCAAAAAGGGGGTCGTAGCACGGAGGACATGAACACTGAAGCTTTCTTT. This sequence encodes CASSQKGGRSTEDMNTEAFF.

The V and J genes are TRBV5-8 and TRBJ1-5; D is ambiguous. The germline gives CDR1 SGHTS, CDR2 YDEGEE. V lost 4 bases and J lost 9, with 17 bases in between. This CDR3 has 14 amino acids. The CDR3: CASSPLSGSSPQHF. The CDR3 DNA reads TGTGCCAGCAGCCCCCTCTCTGGCTCTTCGCCCCAGCATTTT.

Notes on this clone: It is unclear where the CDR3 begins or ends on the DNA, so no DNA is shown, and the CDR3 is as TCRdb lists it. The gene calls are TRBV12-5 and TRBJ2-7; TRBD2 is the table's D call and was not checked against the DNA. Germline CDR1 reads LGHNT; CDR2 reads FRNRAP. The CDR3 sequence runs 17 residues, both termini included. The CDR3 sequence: CASGFWRGLRDSYEQYF.